This TCR beta chain was observed in a study of identical twins. Study-wide points: Abundant cord blood beta clonotypes carried fewer insertions; memory repertoires showed none.

At least ten counts were recorded for this clonotype. Its antigen is undetermined. Germline V lookup: CDR1 DFQATT, CDR2 SNEGSKA (reference sequence). Trimming left V 6 bases short and J 5 bases short, with 20 bases between. This CDR3 comprises 15 residues. The authors used template switching to add a universal primer site and gave cDNA unique molecular identifiers. TCRdb reprocessed the 5' RACE reads with MiXCR, giving one entry per CDR3 protein. The data contain a few hundred thousand distinct CDR3 sequences, about a fifth of them singletons. The sequence came from a man in his forties or fifties in good health. Sample: naive T cells sorted from blood. V gene TRBV20-1 combines with J gene TRBJ1-5, with D maybe TRBD1 (5 bases). The CDR3 is CSARTPGPRDQPQHF. Here the CDR3 DNA reads TGCAGTGCAAGAACTCCAGGGCCACGGGATCAGCCCCAGCATTTT.